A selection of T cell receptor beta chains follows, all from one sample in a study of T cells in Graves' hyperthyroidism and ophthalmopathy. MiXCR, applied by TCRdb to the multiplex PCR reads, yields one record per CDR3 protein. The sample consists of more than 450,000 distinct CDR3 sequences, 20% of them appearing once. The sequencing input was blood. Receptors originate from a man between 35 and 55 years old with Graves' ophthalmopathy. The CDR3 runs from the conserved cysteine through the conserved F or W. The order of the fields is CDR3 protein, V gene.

cdr3_aa: CASSPWTGGSYTEAFF
v_call: TRBV11-2

cdr3_aa: CASSLDGRGSETQYF
v_call: TRBV5-1

cdr3_aa: CASSPFSGNTIYF
v_call: TRBV3-1

cdr3_aa: CASSSQGLAEADTQYF
v_call: TRBV7-3

cdr3_aa: CASSPRNLMRHEQYF
v_call: TRBV9

cdr3_aa: CASRPAGTGGVQPQHF
v_call: TRBV28

cdr3_aa: CASSFAGGAAGELFF
v_call: TRBV5-6

cdr3_aa: CASSLEAGAGTQYF
v_call: TRBV3-1

cdr3_aa: CASSSTGGPYNEQFF
v_call: TRBV11-3

cdr3_aa: CASSPGTGWEQETQYF
v_call: TRBV27

cdr3_aa: CASSGLAGGLEQYF
v_call: TRBV2

cdr3_aa: CASSLSGAGLFYGYTF
v_call: TRBV12-3/TRBV12-4

cdr3_aa: CASSQEVGGASTDTQYF
v_call: TRBV4-3

cdr3_aa: CASSFREGYEQYF
v_call: TRBV5-1

cdr3_aa: CASSDPSLRGDTDTQYF
v_call: TRBV2

cdr3_aa: CASSVDQGADEQFF
v_call: TRBV9

cdr3_aa: CASSTNVYEQYF
v_call: TRBV5-1

cdr3_aa: CSAREGNSGANVLTF
v_call: TRBV20-1

cdr3_aa: CASSYPGQQSSYEQYF
v_call: TRBV6-5

cdr3_aa: CASSPGTSGGNEQFF
v_call: TRBV27

cdr3_aa: CASSSGLANEKLFF
v_call: TRBV11-2

cdr3_aa: CASRPGSYNEQFF
v_call: TRBV5-1

cdr3_aa: CASSPFGGSTDTQYF
v_call: TRBV5-1

cdr3_aa: CASSEWTSGNEQFF
v_call: TRBV2

cdr3_aa: CASSPPGGHTGELFF
v_call: TRBV18

cdr3_aa: CASSLAGAIVDYGYTF
v_call: TRBV7-9

cdr3_aa: CSARVLAESTDTQYF
v_call: TRBV20-1

cdr3_aa: CASSLNGNYNEQFF
v_call: TRBV3-1

cdr3_aa: CATSPGREIVRNQPQHF
v_call: TRBV15

cdr3_aa: CASSLGTSGTEDEQFF
v_call: TRBV3-1

cdr3_aa: CASSGTSWNYNEQFF
v_call: TRBV2

cdr3_aa: CASSSYGTGVAKNIQYF
v_call: TRBV7-9

cdr3_aa: CASSSEGYEQFF
v_call: TRBV11-2

cdr3_aa: CASSSFKAGGNTIYF
v_call: TRBV28

cdr3_aa: CSVAEAVRNTEAFF
v_call: TRBV29-1

cdr3_aa: CATSDLSYNYGYTF
v_call: TRBV24-1

cdr3_aa: CASSESLARGEQYF
v_call: TRBV25-1

cdr3_aa: CASRIPDRGNSPLHF
v_call: TRBV2

cdr3_aa: CASSLGWGDEQFF
v_call: TRBV7-3

cdr3_aa: CASSERQTGELFF
v_call: TRBV6-1

cdr3_aa: CASSPVGRINYGYTF
v_call: TRBV3-1

cdr3_aa: CASSPPDRVISYEQYF
v_call: TRBV7-8

cdr3_aa: CASSPTFAYEQYF
v_call: TRBV18

cdr3_aa: CASSYGQTYGEQYF
v_call: TRBV6-5

cdr3_aa: CASSPRLAVSSYNEQFF
v_call: TRBV9

cdr3_aa: CASGYPPTGTSGGYEQYF
v_call: TRBV11-2

cdr3_aa: CSARDSSSGGQFF
v_call: TRBV20-1

cdr3_aa: CASSSGLATQETQYF
v_call: TRBV5-1

cdr3_aa: CASSLSTGGTEAFF
v_call: TRBV4-2

cdr3_aa: CATSRVFGRGPSNQPQHF
v_call: TRBV15

cdr3_aa: CASSTTGQGANEQFF
v_call: TRBV19

cdr3_aa: CASSQDAAGGYTEAFF
v_call: TRBV4-1

cdr3_aa: CSARVTGGIGGYTF
v_call: TRBV20-1

cdr3_aa: CAWGTGRGSYEQYF
v_call: TRBV30

cdr3_aa: CASRTTGTPKGYTF
v_call: TRBV28

cdr3_aa: CATPKFDQGTALSYEQYF
v_call: TRBV24-1

cdr3_aa: CASSQWSSGMLTSTDTQYF
v_call: TRBV3-1